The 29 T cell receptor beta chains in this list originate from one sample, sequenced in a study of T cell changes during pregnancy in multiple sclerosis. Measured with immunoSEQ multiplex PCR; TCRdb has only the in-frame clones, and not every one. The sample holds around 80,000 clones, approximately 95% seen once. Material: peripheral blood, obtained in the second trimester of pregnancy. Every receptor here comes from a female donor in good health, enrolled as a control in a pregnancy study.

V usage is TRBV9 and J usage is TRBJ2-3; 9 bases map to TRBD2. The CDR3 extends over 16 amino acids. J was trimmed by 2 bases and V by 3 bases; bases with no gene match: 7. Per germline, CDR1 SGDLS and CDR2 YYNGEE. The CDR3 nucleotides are TGTGCCAGCAGCGGGATGGCGGGAGGGCTCACAGATACGCAGTATTTT. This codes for CASSGMAGGLTDTQYF.

This chain's CDR3 is CSAREGRGLFF. Written as DNA, the CDR3 is TGCAGTGCTAGGGAGGGCCGGGGGCTGTTTTTT. The chain combines TRBV20-1 with TRBJ2-2; perhaps TRBD2 as D (6 bases). CDR1 and CDR2 from the germline V gene are DFQATT and SNEGSKA (reference sequence). The V gene lost 3 bases and the J gene lost 13 bases, with 12 bases spanning the gap. The CDR3 extends over 11 amino acids.

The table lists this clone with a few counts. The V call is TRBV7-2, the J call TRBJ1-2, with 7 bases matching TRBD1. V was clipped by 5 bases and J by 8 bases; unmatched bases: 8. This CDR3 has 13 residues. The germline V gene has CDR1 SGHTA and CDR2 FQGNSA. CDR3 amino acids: CASSRWTGGGYTF. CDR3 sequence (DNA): TGTGCCAGCAGCCGCTGGACAGGTGGGGGCTACACCTTC.

CDR3 loop: CASSFGQTNTEAFF. CDR3 in DNA: TGTGCCAGCAGCTTCGGACAGACGAACACTGAAGCTTTCTTT. This chain uses TRBV5-6 with TRBJ1-1, with D maybe TRBD1 (6 bases). The CDR3 runs 14 residues. Trimming shortened V by 2 bases and J by 1 base, and 9 bases separated the two germline ends. Germline CDR1 SGHDT, CDR2 YYEEEE.

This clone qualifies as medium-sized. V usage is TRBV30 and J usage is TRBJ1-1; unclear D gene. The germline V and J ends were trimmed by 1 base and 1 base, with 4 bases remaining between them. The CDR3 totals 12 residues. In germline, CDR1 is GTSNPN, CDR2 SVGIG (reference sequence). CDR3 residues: CAWSDRNTEAFF. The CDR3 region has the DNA TGTGCCTGGAGTGATAGGAACACTGAAGCTTTCTTT.

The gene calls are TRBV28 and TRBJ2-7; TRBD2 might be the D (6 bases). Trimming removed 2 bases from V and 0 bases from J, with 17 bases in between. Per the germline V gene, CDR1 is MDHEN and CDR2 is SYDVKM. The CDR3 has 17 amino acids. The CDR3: CASSLGGAPHPSYEQYF. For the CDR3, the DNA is TGTGCCAGCAGTTTAGGCGGGGCCCCCCACCCCTCCTACGAGCAGTACTTC.

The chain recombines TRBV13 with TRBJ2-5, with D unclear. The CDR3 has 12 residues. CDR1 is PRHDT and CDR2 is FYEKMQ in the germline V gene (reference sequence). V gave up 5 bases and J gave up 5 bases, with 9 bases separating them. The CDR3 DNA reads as TGTGCCAGCAGCGCGGAAGAGGAGACCCAGTACTTC. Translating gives CASSAEEETQYF.

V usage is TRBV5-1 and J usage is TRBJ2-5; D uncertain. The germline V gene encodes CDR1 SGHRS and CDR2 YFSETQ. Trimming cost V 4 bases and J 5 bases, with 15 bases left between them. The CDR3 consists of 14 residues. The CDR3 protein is CASSTTTSTETQYF. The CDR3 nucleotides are TGCGCCAGCAGCACTACCACATCTACGGAGACCCAGTACTTC.

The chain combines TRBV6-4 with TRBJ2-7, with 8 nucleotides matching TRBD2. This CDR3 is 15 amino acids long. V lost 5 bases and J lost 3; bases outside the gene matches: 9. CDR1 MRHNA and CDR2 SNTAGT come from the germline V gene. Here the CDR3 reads CASSPYSGNSYEQYF. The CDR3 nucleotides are TGTGCCAGCAGTCCCTATAGCGGGAATAGCTACGAGCAGTACTTC.

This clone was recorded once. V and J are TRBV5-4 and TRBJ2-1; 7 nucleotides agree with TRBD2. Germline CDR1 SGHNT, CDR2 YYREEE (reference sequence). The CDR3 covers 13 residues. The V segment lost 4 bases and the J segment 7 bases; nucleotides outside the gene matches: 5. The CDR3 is CASSPTSSNEQFF. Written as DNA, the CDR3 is TGTGCCAGCAGCCCGACTAGCAGTAATGAGCAGTTCTTC.

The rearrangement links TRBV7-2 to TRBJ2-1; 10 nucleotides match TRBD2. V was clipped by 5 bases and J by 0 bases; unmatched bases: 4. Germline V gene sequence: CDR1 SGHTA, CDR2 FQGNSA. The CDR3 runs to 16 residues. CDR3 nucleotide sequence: TGTGCCAGCAGCCAATTAGCGGGAGGCTCCTACAATGAGCAGTTCTTC. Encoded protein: CASSQLAGGSYNEQFF.

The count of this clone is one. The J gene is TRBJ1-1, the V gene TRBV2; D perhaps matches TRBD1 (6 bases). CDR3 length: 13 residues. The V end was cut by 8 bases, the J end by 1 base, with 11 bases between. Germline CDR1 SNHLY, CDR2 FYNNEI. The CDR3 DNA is TGTGCCAGCCGACAGGAATCGAACACTGAAGCTTTCTTT. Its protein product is CASRQESNTEAFF.

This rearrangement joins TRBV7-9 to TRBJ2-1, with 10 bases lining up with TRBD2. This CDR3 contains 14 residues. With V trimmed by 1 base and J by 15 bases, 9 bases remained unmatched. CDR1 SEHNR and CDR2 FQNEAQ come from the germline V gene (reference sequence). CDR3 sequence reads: CASSLGASGSGTFF. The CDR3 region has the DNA TGTGCCAGCAGCTTAGGAGCTAGCGGGAGTGGTACGTTCTTC.

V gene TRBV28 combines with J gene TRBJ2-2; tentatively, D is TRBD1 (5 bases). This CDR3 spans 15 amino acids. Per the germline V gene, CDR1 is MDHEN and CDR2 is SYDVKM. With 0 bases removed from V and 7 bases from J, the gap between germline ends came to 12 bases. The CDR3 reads CASSLWGQSGGELFF. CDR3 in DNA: TGTGCCAGCAGTTTATGGGGGCAGTCCGGCGGGGAGCTGTTTTTT. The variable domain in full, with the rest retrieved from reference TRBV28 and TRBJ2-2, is DVKVTQSSRYLVKRTGEKVFLECVQDMDHENMFWYRQDPGLGLRLIYFSYDVKMKEKGDIPEGYSVSREKKERFSLILESASTNQTSMYLCASSLWGQSGGELFFGEGSRLTVL.

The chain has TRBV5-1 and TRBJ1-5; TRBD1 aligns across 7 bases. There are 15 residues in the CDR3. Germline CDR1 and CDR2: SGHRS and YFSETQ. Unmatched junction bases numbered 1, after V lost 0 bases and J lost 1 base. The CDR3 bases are TGCGCCAGCAGCTTGGAAGGGGGCAGCAATCAGCCCCAGCATTTT. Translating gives CASSLEGGSNQPQHF.

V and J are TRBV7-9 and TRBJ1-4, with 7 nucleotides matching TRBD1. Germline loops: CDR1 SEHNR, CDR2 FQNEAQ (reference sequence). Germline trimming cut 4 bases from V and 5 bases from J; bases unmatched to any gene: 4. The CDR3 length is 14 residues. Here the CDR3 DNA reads TGTGCCAGCAGCTACGGGACAGACAATGAAAAACTGTTTTTT. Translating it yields CASSYGTDNEKLFF.

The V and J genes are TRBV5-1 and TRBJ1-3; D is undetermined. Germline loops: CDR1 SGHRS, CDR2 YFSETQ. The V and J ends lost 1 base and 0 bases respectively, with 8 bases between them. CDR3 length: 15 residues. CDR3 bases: TGCGCCAGCAGCTTGCAGACTAACTCTGGAAACACCATATATTTT. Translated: CASSLQTNSGNTIYF.

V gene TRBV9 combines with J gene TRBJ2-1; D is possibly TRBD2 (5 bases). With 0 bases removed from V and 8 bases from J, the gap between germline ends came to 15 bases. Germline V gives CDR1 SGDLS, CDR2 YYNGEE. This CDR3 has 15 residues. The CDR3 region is CASSVEARTGHEQFF. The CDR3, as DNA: TGTGCCAGCAGCGTAGAGGCTAGGACTGGCCATGAGCAGTTCTTC. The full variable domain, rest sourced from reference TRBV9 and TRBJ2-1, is DSGVTQTPKHLITATGQRVTLRCSPRSGDLSVYWYQQSLDQGLQFLIQYYNGEERAKGNILERFSAQQFPDLHSELNLSSLELGDSALYFCASSVEARTGHEQFFGPGTRLTVL.

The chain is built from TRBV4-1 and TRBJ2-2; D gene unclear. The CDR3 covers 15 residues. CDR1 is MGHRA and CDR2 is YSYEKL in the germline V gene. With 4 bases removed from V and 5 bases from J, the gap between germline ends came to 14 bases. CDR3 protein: CASSPPRGSTGELFF. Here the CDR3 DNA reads TGCGCCAGCAGCCCCCCCCGCGGTAGTACCGGGGAGCTGTTTTTT.

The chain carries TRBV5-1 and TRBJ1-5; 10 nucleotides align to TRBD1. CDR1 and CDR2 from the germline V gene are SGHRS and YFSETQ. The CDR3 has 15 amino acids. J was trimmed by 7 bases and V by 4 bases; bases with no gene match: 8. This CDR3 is CASSEGTGAGQPQHF. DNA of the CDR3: TGCGCCAGCAGCGAGGGGACAGGGGCAGGGCAGCCCCAGCATTTT.

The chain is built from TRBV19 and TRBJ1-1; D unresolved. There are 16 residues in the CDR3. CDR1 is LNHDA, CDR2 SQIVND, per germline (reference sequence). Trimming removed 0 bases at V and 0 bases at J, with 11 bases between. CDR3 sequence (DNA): TGTGCCAGTAGTATAGATCTGGAGACCATGAACACTGAAGCTTTCTTT. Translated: CASSIDLETMNTEAFF.

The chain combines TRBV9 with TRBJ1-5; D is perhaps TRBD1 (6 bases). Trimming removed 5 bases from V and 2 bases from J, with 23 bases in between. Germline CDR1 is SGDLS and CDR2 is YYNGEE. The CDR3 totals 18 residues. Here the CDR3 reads CASRLDRPLFGRNQPQHF. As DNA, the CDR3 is TGTGCCAGCAGACTCGACAGGCCCCTTTTCGGGCGCAATCAGCCCCAGCATTTT.

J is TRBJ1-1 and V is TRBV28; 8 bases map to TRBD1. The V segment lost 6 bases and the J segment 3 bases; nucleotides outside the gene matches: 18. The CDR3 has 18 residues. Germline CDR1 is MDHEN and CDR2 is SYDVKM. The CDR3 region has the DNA TGTGCCAGCAGAGAGACGACAGGGGCGGGTCGAGGGTACACTGAAGCTTTCTTT. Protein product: CASRETTGAGRGYTEAFF. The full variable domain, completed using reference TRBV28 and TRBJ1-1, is DVKVTQSSRYLVKRTGEKVFLECVQDMDHENMFWYRQDPGLGLRLIYFSYDVKMKEKGDIPEGYSVSREKKERFSLILESASTNQTSMYLCASRETTGAGRGYTEAFFGQGTRLTVV.

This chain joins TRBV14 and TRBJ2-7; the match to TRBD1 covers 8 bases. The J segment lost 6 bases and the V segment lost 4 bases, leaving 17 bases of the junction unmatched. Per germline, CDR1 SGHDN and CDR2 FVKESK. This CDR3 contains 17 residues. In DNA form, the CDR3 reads TGTGCCAGCAGCCCGTTAAGCCTCCGGGACAGGTCGACCGAGCAGTACTTC. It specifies CASSPLSLRDRSTEQYF.

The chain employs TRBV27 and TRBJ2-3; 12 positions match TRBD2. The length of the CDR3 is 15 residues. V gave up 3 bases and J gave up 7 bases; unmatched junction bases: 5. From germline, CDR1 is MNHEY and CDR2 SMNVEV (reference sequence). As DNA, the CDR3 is TGTGCCAGCAGTTTCATGGGACTAGCGGGCTATACGCAGTATTTT. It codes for CASSFMGLAGYTQYF.

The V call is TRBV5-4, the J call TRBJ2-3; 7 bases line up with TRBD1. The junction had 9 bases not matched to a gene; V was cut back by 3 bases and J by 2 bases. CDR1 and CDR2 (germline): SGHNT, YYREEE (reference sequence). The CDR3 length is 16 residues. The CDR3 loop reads CASSSQATGNTDTQYF. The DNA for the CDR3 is TGTGCCAGCAGCTCCCAGGCGACAGGGAACACAGATACGCAGTATTTT.

CDR3 in amino acids: CASSGVRFEKLFF. The CDR3 DNA reads as TGTGCCAGCTCAGGGGTCAGATTTGAAAAACTGTTTTTT. This chain joins TRBV11-2 and TRBJ1-4; the D gene is possibly TRBD1 (6 bases). CDR3 length equals 13 residues. Germline assignment: CDR1 SGHAT and CDR2 FQNNGV. V was trimmed by 8 bases and J by 7 bases, leaving 14 bases between them.

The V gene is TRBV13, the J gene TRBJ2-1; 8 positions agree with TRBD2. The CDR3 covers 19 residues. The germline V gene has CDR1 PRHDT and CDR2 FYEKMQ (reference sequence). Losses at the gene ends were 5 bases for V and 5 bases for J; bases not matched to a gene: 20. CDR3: CASSLTLPGGSGINNEQFF. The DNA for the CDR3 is TGTGCCAGCAGCCTCACCCTCCCCGGGGGTAGCGGGATCAACAATGAGCAGTTCTTC.

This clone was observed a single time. The CDR3 region is CASSLLAAYPELFF. In DNA form, the CDR3 reads TGTGCCAGCAGCTTACTAGCGGCTTACCCCGAGCTGTTTTTT. This rearrangement joins TRBV5-6 to TRBJ2-2; 8 nucleotides align to TRBD2. The CDR3 extends over 14 amino acids. The V gene's germline CDR1 is SGHDT and CDR2 YYEEEE. The V and J ends lost 2 bases and 11 bases, in that order; junction bases with no gene match: 8.